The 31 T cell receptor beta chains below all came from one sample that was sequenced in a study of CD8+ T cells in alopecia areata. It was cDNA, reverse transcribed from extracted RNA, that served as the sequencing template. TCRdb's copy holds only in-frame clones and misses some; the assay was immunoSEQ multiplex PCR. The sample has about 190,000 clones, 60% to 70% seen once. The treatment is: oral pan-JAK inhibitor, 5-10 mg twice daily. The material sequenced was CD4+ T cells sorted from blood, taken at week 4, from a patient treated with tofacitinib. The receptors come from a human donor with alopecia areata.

The CDR3 loop is CAGMRDTNYGYTF. The DNA of the CDR3 is TGTGCCGGTATGCGGGACACTAACTATGGCTACACCTTC. V gene TRBV30 combines with J gene TRBJ1-2; possible D gene TRBD1, 6 bases. There are 13 residues in the CDR3. V was clipped by 8 bases and J by 0 bases, with 13 bases between them. Germline V gene sequence: CDR1 GTSNPN, CDR2 SVGIG (reference sequence).

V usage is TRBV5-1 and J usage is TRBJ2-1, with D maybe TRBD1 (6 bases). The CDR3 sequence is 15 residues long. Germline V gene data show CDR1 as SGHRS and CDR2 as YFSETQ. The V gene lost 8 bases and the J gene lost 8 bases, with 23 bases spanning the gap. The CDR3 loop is CARVGGVHRAYEQFF. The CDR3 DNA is TGCGCCAGAGTCGGTGGAGTCCACAGGGCCTATGAGCAGTTCTTC. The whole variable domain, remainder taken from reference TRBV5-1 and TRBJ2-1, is KAGVTQTPRYLIKTRGQQVTLSCSPISGHRSVSWYQQTPGQGLQFLFEYFSETQRNKGNFPGRFSGRQFSNSRSEMNVSTLELGDSALYLCARVGGVHRAYEQFFGPGTRLTVL.

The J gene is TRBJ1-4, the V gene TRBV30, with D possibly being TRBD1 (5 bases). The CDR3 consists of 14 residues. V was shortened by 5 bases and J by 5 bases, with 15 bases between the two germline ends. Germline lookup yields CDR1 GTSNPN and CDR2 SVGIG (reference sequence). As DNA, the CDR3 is TGTGCCTGGGGATTTGGGGGTTTGAATGAAAAACTGTTTTTT. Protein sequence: CAWGFGGLNEKLFF.

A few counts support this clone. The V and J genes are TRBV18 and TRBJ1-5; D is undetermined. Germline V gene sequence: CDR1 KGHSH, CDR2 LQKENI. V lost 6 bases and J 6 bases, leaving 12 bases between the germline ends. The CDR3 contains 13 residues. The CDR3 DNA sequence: TGTGCCAGCTCTGGTGCGGGTCTTCAGCCCCAGCATTTT. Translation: CASSGAGLQPQHF.

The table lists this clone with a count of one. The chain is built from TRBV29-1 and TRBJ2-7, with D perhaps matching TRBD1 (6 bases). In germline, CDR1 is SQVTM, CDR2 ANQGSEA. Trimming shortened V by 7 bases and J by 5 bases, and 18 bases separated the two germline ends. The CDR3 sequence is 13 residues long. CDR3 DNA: TGCAGCGCCACTACAGGGTTGGGGGACGAGCAGTACTTC. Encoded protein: CSATTGLGDEQYF.

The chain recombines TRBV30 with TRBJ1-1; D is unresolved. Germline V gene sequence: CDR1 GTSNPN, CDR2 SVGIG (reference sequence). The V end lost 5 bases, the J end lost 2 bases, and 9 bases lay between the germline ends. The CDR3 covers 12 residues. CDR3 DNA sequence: TGTGCCTGGGGAAACCCAAACACTGAAGCTTTCTTT. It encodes CAWGNPNTEAFF.

Written as DNA, the CDR3 is TGTGCCAGCAGGAGGGGGGCGGACTACAGCACAGATACGCAGTATTTT. It specifies CASRRGADYSTDTQYF. The V call is TRBV6-6, the J call TRBJ2-3; tentatively, D is TRBD1 or TRBD2 (6 bases each). The CDR3 has 16 amino acids. Germline lookup yields CDR1 MNHNY and CDR2 SVGAGI (reference sequence). V dropped 6 bases and J dropped 0 bases, with 16 bases sitting between them.

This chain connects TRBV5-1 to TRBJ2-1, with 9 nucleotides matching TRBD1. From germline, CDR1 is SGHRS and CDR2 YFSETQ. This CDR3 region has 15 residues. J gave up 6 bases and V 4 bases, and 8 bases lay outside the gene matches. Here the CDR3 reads CASSPHRDRVNEQFF. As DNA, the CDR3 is TGCGCCAGCAGCCCCCACCGGGACAGGGTCAATGAGCAGTTCTTC.

Here the CDR3 reads CAWSVGVGLYGYTF. For the CDR3, the DNA is TGTGCCTGGAGTGTGGGGGTGGGACTCTATGGCTACACCTTC. This chain links TRBV30 with TRBJ1-2; maybe TRBD1 (5 bases). Trimming stripped 0 bases from V and 4 bases from J, with 12 bases between. The CDR3 loop spans 14 amino acids. Germline lookup yields CDR1 GTSNPN and CDR2 SVGIG (reference sequence).

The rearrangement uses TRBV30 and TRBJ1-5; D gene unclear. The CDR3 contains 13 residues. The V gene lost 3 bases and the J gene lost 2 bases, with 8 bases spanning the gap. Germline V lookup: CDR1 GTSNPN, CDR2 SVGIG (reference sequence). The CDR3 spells CAWRFKGNQPQHF. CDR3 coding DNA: TGTGCCTGGAGGTTCAAGGGCAATCAGCCCCAGCATTTT.

This CDR3 is CASTDSGRAYDEQFF. CDR3 coding DNA: TGTGCCAGCACGGATAGCGGGAGGGCCTATGATGAGCAGTTCTTC. The genes are TRBV27 and TRBJ2-1; 11 nucleotides agree with TRBD2. Germline lookup yields CDR1 MNHEY and CDR2 SMNVEV (reference sequence). The CDR3 is made up of 15 amino acids. V lost 7 bases to trimming and J lost 8 bases; unmatched junction nucleotides: 10.

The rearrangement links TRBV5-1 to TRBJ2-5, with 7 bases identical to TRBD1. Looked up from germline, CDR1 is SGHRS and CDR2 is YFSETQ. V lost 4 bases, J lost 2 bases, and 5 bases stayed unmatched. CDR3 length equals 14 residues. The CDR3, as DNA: TGCGCCAGCAGCCGGCCGGGACAGCAAGAGACCCAGTACTTC. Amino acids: CASSRPGQQETQYF.

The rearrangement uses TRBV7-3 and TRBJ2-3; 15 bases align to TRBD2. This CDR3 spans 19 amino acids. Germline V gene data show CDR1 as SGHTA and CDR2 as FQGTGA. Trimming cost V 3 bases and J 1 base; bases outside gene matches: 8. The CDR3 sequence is CASSFIPGLAGGGTDTQYF. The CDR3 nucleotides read TGTGCCAGCAGCTTTATTCCGGGACTAGCGGGAGGAGGCACAGATACGCAGTATTTT. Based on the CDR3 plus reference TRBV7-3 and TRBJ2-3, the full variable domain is GAGVSQTPSNKVTEKGKYVELRCDPISGHTALYWYRQSLGQGPEFLIYFQGTGAADDSGLPNDRFFAVRPEGSVSTLKIQRTERGDSAVYLCASSFIPGLAGGGTDTQYFGPGTRLTVL.

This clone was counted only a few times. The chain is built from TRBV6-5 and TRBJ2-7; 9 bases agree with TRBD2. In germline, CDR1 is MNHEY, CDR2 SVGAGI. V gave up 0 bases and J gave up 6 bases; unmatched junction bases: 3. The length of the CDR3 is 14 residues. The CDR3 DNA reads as TGTGCCAGCAGTTACTCAGGCGGGAGGGCCGAGCAGTACTTC. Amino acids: CASSYSGGRAEQYF.

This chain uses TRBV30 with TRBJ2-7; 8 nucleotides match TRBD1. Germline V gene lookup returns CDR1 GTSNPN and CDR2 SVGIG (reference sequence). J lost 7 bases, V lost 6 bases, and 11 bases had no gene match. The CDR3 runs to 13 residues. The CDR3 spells CACQGQVSQEQYF. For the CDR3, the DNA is TGTGCCTGCCAGGGACAGGTATCTCAAGAGCAGTACTTC.

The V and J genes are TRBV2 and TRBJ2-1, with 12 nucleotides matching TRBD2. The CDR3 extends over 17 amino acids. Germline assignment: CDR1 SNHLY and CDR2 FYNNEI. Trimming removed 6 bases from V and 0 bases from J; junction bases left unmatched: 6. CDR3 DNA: TGTGCCAGCAGACGACTAGCGGGAGCTAGCTCCTACAATGAGCAGTTCTTC. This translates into CASRRLAGASSYNEQFF.

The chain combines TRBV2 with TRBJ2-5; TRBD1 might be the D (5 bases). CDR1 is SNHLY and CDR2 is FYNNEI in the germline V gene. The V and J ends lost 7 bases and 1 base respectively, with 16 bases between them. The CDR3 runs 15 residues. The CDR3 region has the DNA TGTGCCAGCACCTGGGCAGGGCCTATCCAAGAGACCCAGTACTTC. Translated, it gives CASTWAGPIQETQYF.

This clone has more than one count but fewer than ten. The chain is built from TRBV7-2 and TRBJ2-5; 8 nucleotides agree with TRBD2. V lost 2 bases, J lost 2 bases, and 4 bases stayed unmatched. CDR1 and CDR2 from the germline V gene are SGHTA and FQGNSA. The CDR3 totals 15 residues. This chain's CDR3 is CASSLWGGRQETQYF. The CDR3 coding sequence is TGTGCCAGCAGCTTATGGGGCGGGAGGCAAGAGACCCAGTACTTC. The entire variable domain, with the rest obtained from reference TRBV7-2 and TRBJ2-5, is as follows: GAGVSQSPSNKVTEKGKDVELRCDPISGHTALYWYRQSLGQGLEFLIYFQGNSAPDKSGLPSDRFSAERTGGSVSTLTIQRTQQEDSAVYLCASSLWGGRQETQYFGPGTRLLVL.

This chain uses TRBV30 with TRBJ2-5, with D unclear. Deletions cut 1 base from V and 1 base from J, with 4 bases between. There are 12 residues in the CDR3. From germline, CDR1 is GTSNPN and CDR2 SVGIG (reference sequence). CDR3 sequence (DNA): TGTGCCTGGAGTGGGGGCCAAGAGACCCAGTACTTC. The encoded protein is CAWSGGQETQYF.

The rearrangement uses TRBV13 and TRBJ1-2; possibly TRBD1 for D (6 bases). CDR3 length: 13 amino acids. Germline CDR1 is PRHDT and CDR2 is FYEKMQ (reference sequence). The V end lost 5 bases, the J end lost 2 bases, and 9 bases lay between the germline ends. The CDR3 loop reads CASSGQQNYGYTF. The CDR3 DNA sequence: TGTGCCAGCAGCGGACAGCAAAACTATGGCTACACCTTC.

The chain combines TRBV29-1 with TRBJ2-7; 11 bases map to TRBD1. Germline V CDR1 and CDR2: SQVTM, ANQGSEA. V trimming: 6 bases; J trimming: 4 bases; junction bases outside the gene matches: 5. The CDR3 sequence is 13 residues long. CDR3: CSVDRGQGYEQYF. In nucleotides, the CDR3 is TGCAGCGTGGACAGGGGGCAGGGGTACGAGCAGTACTTC.

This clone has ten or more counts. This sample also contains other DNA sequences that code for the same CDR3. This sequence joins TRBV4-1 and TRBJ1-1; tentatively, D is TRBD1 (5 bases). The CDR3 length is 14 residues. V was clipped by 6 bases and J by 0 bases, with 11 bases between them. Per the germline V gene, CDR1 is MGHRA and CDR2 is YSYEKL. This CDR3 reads CASRGLTVNTEAFF. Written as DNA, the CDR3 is TGCGCCAGCAGGGGACTTACAGTGAACACTGAAGCTTTCTTT.

The CDR3 sequence: CSPLAGKTQYF. In nucleotides, the CDR3 is TGCAGCCCCTTGGCGGGGAAGACCCAGTACTTC. The rearrangement joins TRBV29-1 to TRBJ2-5, with a tentative D call TRBD2 (6 bases). The germline V and J ends were trimmed by 8 bases and 6 bases, with 13 bases remaining between them. The germline CDR1 and CDR2 sequences are SQVTM and ANQGSEA. This CDR3 is 11 amino acids long.

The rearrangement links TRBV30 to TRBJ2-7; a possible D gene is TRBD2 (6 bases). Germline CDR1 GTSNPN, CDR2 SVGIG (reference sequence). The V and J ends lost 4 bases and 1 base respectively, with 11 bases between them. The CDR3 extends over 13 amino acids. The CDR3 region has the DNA TGTGCCTGGAACAAAGGGACTTCCTACGAGCAGTACTTC. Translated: CAWNKGTSYEQYF.

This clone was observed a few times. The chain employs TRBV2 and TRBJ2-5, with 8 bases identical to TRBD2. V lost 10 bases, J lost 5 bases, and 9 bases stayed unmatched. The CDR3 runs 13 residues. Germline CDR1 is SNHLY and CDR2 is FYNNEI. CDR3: CANQRETGETQYF. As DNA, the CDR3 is TGTGCCAACCAGCGGGAGACTGGCGAGACCCAGTACTTC.

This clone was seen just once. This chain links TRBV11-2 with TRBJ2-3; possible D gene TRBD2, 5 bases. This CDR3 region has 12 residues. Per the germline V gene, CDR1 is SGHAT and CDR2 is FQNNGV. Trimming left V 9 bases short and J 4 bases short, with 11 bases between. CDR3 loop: CASAVGADTQYF. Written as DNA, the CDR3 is TGTGCCAGTGCGGTCGGGGCAGATACGCAGTATTTT.

Here the CDR3 reads CASRQNVIGAMDEQFF. CDR3 DNA: TGCGCCAGCAGGCAAAATGTCATAGGGGCGATGGATGAGCAGTTCTTC. The rearrangement links TRBV5-1 to TRBJ2-1; weak D call: TRBD1 (5 bases). CDR1 is SGHRS, CDR2 YFSETQ, per germline. The CDR3 runs 16 residues. V was pared by 5 bases and J by 8 bases, with 23 bases between.

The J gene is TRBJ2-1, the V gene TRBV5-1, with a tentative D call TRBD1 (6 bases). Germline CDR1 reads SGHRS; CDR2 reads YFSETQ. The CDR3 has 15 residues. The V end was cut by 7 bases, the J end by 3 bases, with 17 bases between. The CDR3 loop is CASCRAGVNYNEQFF. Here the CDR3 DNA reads TGCGCCAGCTGCAGGGCAGGGGTTAACTACAATGAGCAGTTCTTC.

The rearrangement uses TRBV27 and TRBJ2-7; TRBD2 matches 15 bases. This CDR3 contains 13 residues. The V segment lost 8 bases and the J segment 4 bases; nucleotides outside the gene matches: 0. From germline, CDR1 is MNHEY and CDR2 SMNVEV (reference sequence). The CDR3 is CASGTSGGYEQYF. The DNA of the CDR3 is TGTGCCAGCGGGACTAGCGGGGGGTACGAGCAGTACTTC.

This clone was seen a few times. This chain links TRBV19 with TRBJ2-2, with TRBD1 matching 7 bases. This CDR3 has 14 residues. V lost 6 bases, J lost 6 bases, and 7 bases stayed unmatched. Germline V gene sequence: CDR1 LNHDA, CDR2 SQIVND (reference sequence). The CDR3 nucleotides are TGTGCCAGTAGCCGACAGGGTCAAGCCGGGGAGCTGTTTTTT. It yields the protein CASSRQGQAGELFF.

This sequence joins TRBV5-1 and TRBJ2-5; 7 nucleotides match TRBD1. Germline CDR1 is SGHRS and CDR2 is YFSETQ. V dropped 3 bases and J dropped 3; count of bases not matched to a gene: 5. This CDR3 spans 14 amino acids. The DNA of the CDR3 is TGCGCCAGCAGCTCGGGACAGATGGAAGAGACCCAGTACTTC. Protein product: CASSSGQMEETQYF.